This TCR beta chain is from a study of identical twins. CDR3 size: 16 residues. Trimming stripped 4 bases from V and 5 bases from J, with 20 bases between. The V gene's germline CDR1 is SEHNR and CDR2 FQNEAQ (reference sequence). TCRdb recomputed calls from the 5' RACE reads with MiXCR, one row per CDR3 protein. This table has some 330,000 distinct CDR3 sequences, roughly 9% appearing once. In its sample, this clonotype was seen a few times. What it binds is not known. Study-level findings and limits: Possibly, invariant MAIT and iNKT cells partly confounded zero-insertion analyses.

The receptor was isolated from a woman aged 45-60 years in good health. Specimen: naive T cells sorted from blood. The V gene is TRBV7-9, the J gene TRBJ2-5; a weak D match, TRBD1 (5 bases). The CDR3 reads CASSSLRGFARETQYF. In DNA form, the CDR3 reads TGTGCCAGCAGCTCCTTAAGGGGCTTTGCCCGGGAGACCCAGTACTTC.